The sequence of this T cell receptor (beta chain) was determined in a study of breast tumors, draining lymph nodes, adjacent tissues. General observations from the study: Data fit most tumor T cells coming from lymph node, expanding in tumor. Compared with lymph nodes, tumors were less diverse; compared with nontumor tissue, more. Luminal-like breast cancer showed significantly higher tumor–nontumor repertoire similarity than basal-like.

On this clonotype: The antigen is undetermined.

With 5 bases clipped from V and 1 base from J, the junction kept 10 bases outside the gene matches. From germline, CDR1 is SGHTA and CDR2 FQGTGA. The CDR3 has 18 residues. Samples came from axillary lymph nodes draining the breast cancer. TCRdb reprocessed the multiplex PCR reads via MiXCR and lists one record per CDR3 protein. The sample contains some 120,000 distinct CDR3 sequences, 21% of which appear only once. The chain has TRBV7-3 and TRBJ2-3; the match to TRBD2 covers 12 bases. The receptor's source is a female donor with breast cancer. Some clones in this sample may be carry-over from other donors' samples. Input material: axillary lymph node tissue. CDR3 sequence (DNA): TGTGCCAGCAGCCACACCTCTAGCGGGAGGGGGGGCACAGATACGCAGTATTTT. Encoded protein: CASSHTSSGRGGTDTQYF.